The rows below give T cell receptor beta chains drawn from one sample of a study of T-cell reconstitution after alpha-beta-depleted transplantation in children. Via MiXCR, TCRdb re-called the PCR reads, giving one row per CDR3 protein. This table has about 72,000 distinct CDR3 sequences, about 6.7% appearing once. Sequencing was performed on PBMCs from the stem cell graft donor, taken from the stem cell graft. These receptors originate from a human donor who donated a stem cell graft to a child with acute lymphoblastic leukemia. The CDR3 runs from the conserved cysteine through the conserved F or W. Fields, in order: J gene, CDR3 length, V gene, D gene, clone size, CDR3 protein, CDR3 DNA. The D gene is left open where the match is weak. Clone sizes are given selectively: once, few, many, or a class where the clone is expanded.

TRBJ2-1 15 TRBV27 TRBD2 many CASSFTSGEYNEQFF TGTGCCAGCAGTTTCACTAGCGGGGAATACAATGAGCAGTTCTTC
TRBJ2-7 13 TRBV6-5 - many CASSYSPSYEQYF TGTGCCAGCAGTTACTCGCCCAGCTACGAGCAGTACTTC
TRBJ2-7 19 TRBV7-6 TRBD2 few CASSPRGTSGSALPYEQYF TGTGCCAGCAGCCCTAGGGGGACTAGCGGGAGCGCCCTTCCCTACGAGCAGTACTTC
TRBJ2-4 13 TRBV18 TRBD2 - CAQSQGGRNIQYF TGTGCCCAGTCCCAGGGAGGGAGAAACATTCAGTACTTC
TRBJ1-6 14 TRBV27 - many CASSLKGKDSPLHF TGTGCCAGCAGTTTAAAAGGAAAGGATTCACCCCTCCACTTT
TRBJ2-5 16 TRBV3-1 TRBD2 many CASSQDFSAGGETQYF TGTGCCAGCAGCCAAGATTTTTCGGCGGGAGGAGAGACCCAGTACTTC
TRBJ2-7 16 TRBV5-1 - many CASSTGLRTGAYEQYF TGCGCCAGCAGCACGGGCCTTAGGACGGGGGCCTACGAGCAGTACTTC
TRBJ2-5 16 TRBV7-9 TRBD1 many CASSAWDRGLVETQYF TGTGCCAGCAGCGCGTGGGACAGGGGGCTGGTTGAGACCCAGTACTTC
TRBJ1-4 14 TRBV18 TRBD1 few CASSPGQFNEKLFF TGTGCCAGCTCACCGGGACAGTTCAATGAAAAACTGTTTTTT
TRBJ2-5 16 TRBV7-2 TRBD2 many CASSFGLAGGHETQYF TGTGCCAGCAGCTTCGGACTAGCGGGGGGGCATGAGACCCAGTACTTC
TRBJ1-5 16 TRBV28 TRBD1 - CASSLWQTGSNQPQHF TGTGCCAGCAGCTTATGGCAGACAGGGAGCAATCAGCCCCAGCATTTT
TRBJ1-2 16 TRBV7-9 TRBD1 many CASSLPDRGGWYGYTF TGTGCCAGCAGCCTTCCGGACAGGGGCGGGTGGTATGGCTACACCTTC
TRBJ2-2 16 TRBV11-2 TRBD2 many CASSTKGGLATGELFF TGTGCCAGCAGCACCAAAGGCGGACTAGCGACCGGGGAGCTGTTTTTT
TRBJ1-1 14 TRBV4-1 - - CASSPGTPNTEAFF TGCGCCAGCAGCCCCGGGACACCGAACACTGAAGCTTTCTTT
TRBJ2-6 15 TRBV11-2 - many CASSLSRPGANVLTF TGTGCCAGCAGCTTATCGAGACCTGGGGCCAACGTCCTGACTTTC
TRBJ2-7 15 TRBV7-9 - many CASSLVRGPSYEQYF TGTGCCAGCAGCTTAGTGAGGGGACCGTCCTACGAGCAGTACTTC
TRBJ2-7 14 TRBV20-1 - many CSASGWGSSYEQYF TGCAGTGCTAGCGGGTGGGGGAGCTCCTACGAGCAGTACTTC
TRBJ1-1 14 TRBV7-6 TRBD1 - CASSPRQGVTEAFF TGTGCCAGCAGCCCCAGACAGGGGGTAACTGAAGCTTTCTTT
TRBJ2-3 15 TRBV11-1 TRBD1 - CASSSQGAAADTQYF TGTGCCAGCAGCTCACAGGGGGCCGCAGCAGATACGCAGTATTTT
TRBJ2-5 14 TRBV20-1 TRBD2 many CSARLAAPGETQYF TGCAGTGCTAGACTAGCGGCCCCGGGAGAGACCCAGTACTTC
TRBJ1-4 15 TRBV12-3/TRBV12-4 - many CASSLPSGQREKLFF TGTGCCAGCAGTTTACCCTCAGGCCAGAGGGAAAAACTGTTTTTT
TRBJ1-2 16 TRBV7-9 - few CASSLTPPLPGYGYTF TGTGCCAGCAGCTTAACTCCCCCCCTCCCGGGATACGGCTACACCTTC
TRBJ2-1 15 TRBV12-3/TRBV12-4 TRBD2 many CASSPNGGSSVEQFF TGTGCCAGCAGCCCGAACGGCGGGAGTTCTGTTGAGCAGTTCTTC
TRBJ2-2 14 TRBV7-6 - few CASSPLTNTGELFF TGTGCCAGCAGCCCCCTTACGAACACCGGGGAGCTGTTTTTT
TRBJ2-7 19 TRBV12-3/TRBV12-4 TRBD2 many CASSLTPGLAGGRSYELYF TGTGCCAGCAGTTTGACGCCGGGACTAGCGGGGGGCCGTTCCTACGAGCTGTACTTC
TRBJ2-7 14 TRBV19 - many CASSVTGGPYEQYF TGTGCCAGTAGTGTGACAGGAGGACCCTACGAGCAGTACTTC
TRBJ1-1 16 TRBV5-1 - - CASSPNPGTPNTEAFF TGCGCCAGCAGCCCAAACCCCGGGACACCGAACACTGAAGCTTTCTTT
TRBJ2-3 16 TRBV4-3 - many CASSQDGGGPADTQYF TGCGCCAGCAGCCAAGATGGGGGGGGGCCTGCAGATACGCAGTATTTT
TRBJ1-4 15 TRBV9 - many CASSAGLGHNEKLFF TGTGCCAGCAGCGCCGGGCTGGGGCATAATGAAAAACTGTTTTTT
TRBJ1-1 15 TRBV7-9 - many CASSLPRAPNTEAFF TGTGCCAGCAGCTTGCCCAGGGCTCCGAACACTGAAGCTTTCTTT
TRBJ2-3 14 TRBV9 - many CASSVRTDTDTQYF TGTGCCAGCAGCGTACGGACTGACACAGATACGCAGTATTTT
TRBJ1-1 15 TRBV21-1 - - CASSMKQGQNTEAFF TGTGCCAGCAGCATGAAACAGGGTCAGAACACTGAAGCTTTCTTT
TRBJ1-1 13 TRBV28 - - CASTLTGNTEAFF TGTGCCAGCACGCTGACGGGGAACACTGAAGCTTTCTTT
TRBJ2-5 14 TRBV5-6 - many CASSFFRREETQYF TGTGCCAGCAGCTTTTTCCGTCGGGAAGAGACCCAGTACTTC
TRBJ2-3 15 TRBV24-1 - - CATSDPTGGPDTQYF TGTGCCACCAGTGATCCCACCGGAGGGCCGGATACGCAGTATTTT
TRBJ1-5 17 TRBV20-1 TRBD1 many CSAGGQGTWGSNQPQHF TGCAGTGCTGGGGGACAGGGGACTTGGGGTAGCAATCAGCCCCAGCATTTT
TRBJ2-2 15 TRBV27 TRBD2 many CASSGRERNTGELFF TGTGCCAGCAGTGGGCGGGAGCGGAACACCGGGGAGCTGTTTTTT
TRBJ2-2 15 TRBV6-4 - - CASSPREGDTGELFF TGTGCCAGCAGCCCTCGAGAGGGCGACACCGGGGAGCTGTTTTTT
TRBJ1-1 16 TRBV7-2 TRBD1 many CAKYRTGEEMNTEAFF TGTGCCAAATATCGGACAGGAGAGGAGATGAACACTGAAGCTTTCTTT
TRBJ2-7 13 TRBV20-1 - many CSAWIGVSYEQYF TGCAGTGCCTGGATAGGGGTTAGTTACGAGCAGTACTTC
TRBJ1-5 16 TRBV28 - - CASSLSAGVTGQPQHF TGTGCCAGCAGTTTATCCGCAGGGGTAACCGGTCAGCCCCAGCATTTT
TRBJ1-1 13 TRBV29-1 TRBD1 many CSVRQGTVTEAFF TGCAGCGTCCGACAGGGAACCGTCACTGAAGCTTTCTTT
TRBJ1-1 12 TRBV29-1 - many CSVRRENTEAFF TGCAGCGTCCGAAGGGAGAACACTGAAGCTTTCTTT
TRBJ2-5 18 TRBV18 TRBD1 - CASSPRDRGPGREETQYF TGTGCCAGCTCTCCCCGGGACAGGGGCCCAGGAAGAGAAGAGACCCAGTACTTC
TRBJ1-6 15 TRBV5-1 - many CASRHASKRNSPLHF TGCGCCAGCCGACACGCATCGAAGAGGAATTCACCCCTCCACTTT
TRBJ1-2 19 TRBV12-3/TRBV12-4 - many CASSSPGAGHPSFNYGYTF TGTGCCAGCAGTTCCCCCGGGGCAGGGCACCCATCCTTCAACTATGGCTACACCTTC
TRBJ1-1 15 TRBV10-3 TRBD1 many CAISDGVQGTTEAFF TGTGCCATCAGTGATGGGGTACAGGGGACGACTGAAGCTTTCTTT
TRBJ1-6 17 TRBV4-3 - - CASSQDWGSSYNSPLHF TGCGCCAGCAGCCAAGATTGGGGTAGCTCCTATAATTCACCCCTCCACTTT
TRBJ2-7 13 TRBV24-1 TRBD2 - CATSGTSDNEQYF TGTGCCACCAGCGGGACTAGCGACAACGAGCAGTACTTC
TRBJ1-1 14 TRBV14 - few CASSQELLNTEAFF TGTGCCAGCAGCCAAGAATTACTGAACACTGAAGCTTTCTTT
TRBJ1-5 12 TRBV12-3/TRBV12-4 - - CASSLEHQPQHF TGTGCCAGCAGTTTAGAGCACCAGCCCCAGCATTTT
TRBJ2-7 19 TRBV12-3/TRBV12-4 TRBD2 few CASSITGTSGGLGPYEQYF TGTGCCAGCAGTATCACCGGGACTAGCGGGGGTCTGGGGCCCTACGAGCAGTACTTC
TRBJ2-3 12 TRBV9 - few CASSVSGNTQYF TGTGCCAGCAGCGTTAGCGGAAATACGCAGTATTTT
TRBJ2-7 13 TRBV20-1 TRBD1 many CSARGQGDHEQYF TGCAGTGCTAGAGGTCAGGGGGACCACGAGCAGTACTTC